The TCR beta chain under discussion was sequenced for a study of low-dose radiotherapy and immunotherapy resistance in tumors. Regarding time point: after trial treatment. The treatment was: LDRT plus nivolumab, ipilimumab, low-dose cyclophosphamide and aspirin (RACIN trial). V lost 2 bases and J 2 bases, leaving 9 bases between the germline ends. Germline V gene data show CDR1 as SGHTA and CDR2 as FQGTGA. This CDR3 is built from 14 residues. Gene-specific TRAV and TRBV primers were used for first-strand cDNA, covering alpha and beta chains. The PCR that amplified TCRs ran for 20 cycles, relying on a constant-region primer and a V-primer adapter. TCRdb reprocessed the reads via MiXCR and lists one record per CDR3 protein. The table includes more than 50,000 distinct CDR3 sequences, 20% to 25% detected once.

The V and J genes are TRBV7-3 and TRBJ2-5; D not certain. This TCR came from a male donor with prostate cancer. The input for sequencing was PBMCs, taken after low-dose radiotherapy plus immunotherapy. Written as DNA, the CDR3 is TGTGCCAGCAGCTTATATGGCGAGCAAGAGACCCAGTACTTC. Protein product: CASSLYGEQETQYF.